What follows are 26 T cell receptor beta chains derived from one specimen sequenced in a study of T cells in Graves' hyperthyroidism and ophthalmopathy. Regions amplified from RNA transcripts were the TCR beta CDR3 regions. The TCR CDR3 was amplified in a first-round RT-PCR using the HTBI primer set. TCRdb ran MiXCR on the multiplex PCR reads and lists one entry per CDR3 protein. Among about 200,000 distinct CDR3 sequences listed, 18% were seen once. Specimen: blood. These receptors all stem from a man between 35 and 55 years old with Graves' hyperthyroidism.

This chain joins TRBV12-3 or TRBV12-4 and TRBJ1-5; TRBD1 is a possible D gene (5 bases). Trimming cost V 4 bases and J 1 base, with 8 bases left between them. The CDR3 runs 14 residues. This CDR3 reads CASSWGESNQPQHF. CDR3 coding DNA: TGTGCCAGCAGTTGGGGGGAAAGCAATCAGCCCCAGCATTTT.

This clonotype was counted ten times or more. The rearrangement joins TRBV30 to TRBJ1-1; weak D call: TRBD1 (5 bases). This CDR3 region has 12 residues. Per germline, CDR1 GTSNPN and CDR2 SVGIG (reference sequence). V lost 4 bases and J lost 5, with 11 bases in between. CDR3 region: CAWKRGETEAFF. CDR3 in DNA: TGTGCCTGGAAGAGGGGAGAGACTGAAGCTTTCTTT.

This clonotype was recorded a few times. The DNA for the CDR3 is TGTGCCAGCAGCTCGGGGCCCTTTTACGAGCAGTACTTC. It specifies CASSSGPFYEQYF. V gene TRBV7-2 combines with J gene TRBJ2-7, with D tentatively TRBD1 or TRBD2 (5 bases each). The germline V gene encodes CDR1 SGHTA and CDR2 FQGNSA. V lost 4 bases, J lost 4 bases, and 11 bases lay in between. This CDR3 contains 13 residues.

Many counts were recorded for this clonotype. The V and J genes are TRBV7-2 and TRBJ2-7; D is perhaps TRBD2 (6 bases). This CDR3 is built from 14 residues. V lost 5 bases, J lost 7 bases, and 18 bases lay in between. Germline-derived CDR1 and CDR2 are SGHTA and FQGNSA. The CDR3 loop reads CASSQLPGDGEQYF. In nucleotides, the CDR3 is TGTGCCAGCAGCCAACTGCCGGGGGATGGGGAGCAGTACTTC.

The rearrangement joins TRBV20-1 to TRBJ2-1; 7 nucleotides match TRBD2. This CDR3 contains 14 residues. Germline trimming cut 3 bases from V and 1 base from J; bases unmatched to any gene: 3. The germline V gene encodes CDR1 DFQATT and CDR2 SNEGSKA (reference sequence). CDR3 sequence: CSASGGRSYNEQFF. CDR3 DNA sequence: TGCAGTGCTAGCGGGGGGAGGTCCTACAATGAGCAGTTCTTC.

This clonotype was counted ten times or more. J is TRBJ2-7 and V is TRBV6-2 or TRBV6-3; possibly TRBD1 or TRBD2 for D (5 bases each). In germline, CDR1 is MNHEY, CDR2 SVGEGT. The CDR3 is 15 amino acids. Trimming took off 4 bases at V and 3 bases at J, with 16 bases between the two ends. The CDR3 is CASSWGSDTFYEQYF. CDR3 nucleotide sequence: TGTGCCAGCAGTTGGGGGTCGGACACGTTCTACGAGCAGTACTTC.

The chain is built from TRBV5-1 and TRBJ2-1, with 15 bases matching TRBD2. The V segment lost 7 bases and the J segment 0 bases; nucleotides outside the gene matches: 8. This CDR3 is 18 amino acids long. Germline CDR1 and CDR2: SGHRS and YFSETQ. Here the CDR3 DNA reads TGCGCCAGCTCCGGGACTAGCGGGGGGACAAGCTCCTACAATGAGCAGTTCTTC. Its translation: CASSGTSGGTSSYNEQFF.

The chain couples TRBV4-3 to TRBJ1-1; D is possibly TRBD1 (5 bases). V was shortened by 1 base and J by 6 bases, with 18 bases between the two germline ends. The CDR3 length is 16 residues. CDR1 is LGHNA, CDR2 YSLEER, per germline. This CDR3 is CASSQVPSTGPPEAFF. CDR3 bases: TGCGCCAGCAGCCAAGTCCCCTCTACAGGACCCCCTGAAGCTTTCTTT.

The chain combines TRBV15 with TRBJ1-5; D remains ambiguous. The V gene's germline CDR1 is LNHNV and CDR2 YYDKDF (reference sequence). Trimming left V 2 bases short and J 5 bases short, with 7 bases between. The CDR3 length is 13 residues. This CDR3 is CATSRSPDQPQHF. CDR3 sequence (DNA): TGTGCCACCAGCAGATCTCCGGATCAGCCCCAGCATTTT.

The genes are TRBV19 and TRBJ2-5; the D is unclear. The CDR3 is 13 amino acids. Germline CDR1 and CDR2: LNHDA and SQIVND (reference sequence). V was shortened by 5 bases and J by 5 bases, with 12 bases between the two germline ends. The CDR3 coding sequence is TGTGCCAGTAGTCCCACGCGGACGGAGACCCAGTACTTC. Translated: CASSPTRTETQYF.

This clonotype was counted at least ten times. The V gene is TRBV9, the J gene TRBJ1-1, with D maybe TRBD1 (6 bases). This CDR3 has 15 residues. V was cut by 3 bases and J by 1 base, with 13 bases left in between. Germline CDR1 and CDR2: SGDLS and YYNGEE. The CDR3 spells CASSEGGGGNTEAFF. The CDR3 DNA reads TGTGCCAGCAGCGAGGGGGGGGGGGGGAACACTGAAGCTTTCTTT.

Many counts were recorded for this clonotype. The chain joins TRBV20-1 to TRBJ2-7; 11 bases are a match to TRBD2. Trimming took 5 bases from V and 5 from J; bases not matched to a gene: 11. The CDR3 totals 15 residues. CDR1 and CDR2 (germline): DFQATT, SNEGSKA (reference sequence). In DNA, the CDR3 is TGCAGTGCTGGTCAAACTAGCGGGGGAGGTAACGAGCAGTACTTC. It is translated as CSAGQTSGGGNEQYF.

This chain joins TRBV2 and TRBJ2-7, with a weak D call TRBD1 (7 bases). The CDR3 covers 11 residues. V lost 7 bases to trimming and J lost 6 bases, with 10 bases between them. Germline CDR1 SNHLY, CDR2 FYNNEI. The CDR3 region is CASNRGGEQYF. For the CDR3, the DNA is TGTGCCAGCAACAGGGGAGGCGAGCAGTACTTC.

This clonotype was recorded once. The chain employs TRBV5-1 and TRBJ2-1; D is possibly TRBD1 (5 bases). The CDR3 is 14 residues long. The germline V and J ends were trimmed by 0 bases and 9 bases, with 13 bases remaining between them. Germline V CDR1 and CDR2: SGHRS, YFSETQ. As DNA, the CDR3 is TGCGCCAGCAGCTTGGGACCAGGGCGTCCTGAGCAGTTCTTC. The encoded protein is CASSLGPGRPEQFF.

There are many counts of this clonotype. The chain joins TRBV7-2 to TRBJ2-5; 7 nucleotides align to TRBD2. V lost 8 bases, J lost 5 bases, and 17 bases stayed unmatched. Germline V gene sequence: CDR1 SGHTA, CDR2 FQGNSA. The CDR3 runs to 16 residues. As DNA, the CDR3 is TGTGCCAGCCCCGACTATGGTGGGGGGGGGGTGGAGACCCAGTACTTC. Translation gives CASPDYGGGGVETQYF. Variable domain in full (rest from reference TRBV7-2 and TRBJ2-5): GAGVSQSPSNKVTEKGKDVELRCDPISGHTALYWYRQSLGQGLEFLIYFQGNSAPDKSGLPSDRFSAERTGGSVSTLTIQRTQQEDSAVYLCASPDYGGGGVETQYFGPGTRLLVL.

The rearrangement links TRBV19 to TRBJ2-5; weak D call: TRBD1 (6 bases). The ends were cut back, 3 bases at V and 1 base at J, with 9 bases in the middle. Per the germline V gene, CDR1 is LNHDA and CDR2 is SQIVND (reference sequence). The length of the CDR3 is 14 residues. CDR3 residues: CASSITGSQETQYF. The DNA of the CDR3 is TGTGCCAGTAGTATCACAGGGAGCCAAGAGACCCAGTACTTC. Drawing the rest from reference TRBV19 and TRBJ2-5, the complete variable domain is DGGITQSPKYLFRKEGQNVTLSCEQNLNHDAMYWYRQDPGQGLRLIYYSQIVNDFQKGDIAEGYSVSREKKESFPLTVTSAQKNPTAFYLCASSITGSQETQYFGPGTRLLVL.

This clonotype came up a few times. The chain is built from TRBV7-9 and TRBJ1-1; D uncertain. Germline V gene lookup returns CDR1 SEHNR and CDR2 FQNEAQ (reference sequence). V lost 2 bases to trimming and J lost 7 bases, with 14 bases between them. The CDR3 contains 14 residues. For the CDR3, the DNA is TGTGCCAGCAGCTTATTTGAAGGGATGAGTGAAGCTTTCTTT. Its protein product is CASSLFEGMSEAFF.

Many counts were recorded for this clonotype. The chain employs TRBV19 and TRBJ1-1, with 10 bases aligning to TRBD1. Trimming cost V 6 bases and J 5 bases; bases outside gene matches: 6. This CDR3 region has 14 residues. The germline gives CDR1 LNHDA, CDR2 SQIVND (reference sequence). The DNA of the CDR3 is TGTGCCAGTAGAATGGGGGACAGGGGTACTGAAGCTTTCTTT. Translating gives CASRMGDRGTEAFF.

This clonotype was counted at least ten times. V and J are TRBV27 and TRBJ1-5, with D maybe TRBD1 (5 bases). The germline V gene has CDR1 MNHEY and CDR2 SMNVEV (reference sequence). V was shortened by 2 bases and J by 0 bases, with 17 bases between the two germline ends. This CDR3 has 18 residues. In DNA, the CDR3 is TGTGCCAGCAGTTTAACCGTGTCAGGGCCTTATAGCAATCAGCCCCAGCATTTT. Translated: CASSLTVSGPYSNQPQHF.

In its sample, this clonotype was seen a few times. The chain uses TRBV5-6 and TRBJ2-1; TRBD2 aligns across 8 bases. This CDR3 has 13 residues. V lost 4 bases, J lost 9 bases, and 6 bases stayed unmatched. Germline values: CDR1 SGHDT, CDR2 YYEEEE. The CDR3 DNA is TGTGCCAGCAGCATCACCGGGGGGGGTGAGCAGTTCTTC. Its protein product is CASSITGGGEQFF.

This clonotype was seen ten or more times. CDR3 bases: TGTGCCAGTAGACATACCCCCGGGACTAGCGGGGGGAACGAGCAGTACTTC. Encoded protein: CASRHTPGTSGGNEQYF. The rearrangement uses TRBV19 and TRBJ2-7, with 15 bases fitting TRBD2. V dropped 6 bases and J dropped 5; count of bases not matched to a gene: 11. The CDR3 runs to 17 residues. The V gene's germline CDR1 is LNHDA and CDR2 SQIVND (reference sequence).

This clonotype has just a few counts. This chain connects TRBV6-2 or TRBV6-3 to TRBJ2-1; D assignment may be TRBD1 or TRBD2 (5 bases each). This CDR3 is 13 amino acids long. Germline CDR1 and CDR2: MNHEY and SVGEGT. Trimming shortened V by 7 bases and J by 7 bases, and 14 bases separated the two germline ends. The CDR3 here is CASTTGTANEQFF. The CDR3 DNA is TGTGCCAGCACTACCGGGACGGCAAATGAGCAGTTCTTC.

The chain is built from TRBV10-2 and TRBJ1-5; D remains ambiguous. Deletions cut 0 bases from V and 4 bases from J, with 13 bases between. CDR1 and CDR2 (germline): WSHSY, SAAADI. The CDR3 has 16 amino acids. The CDR3 loop reads CASSESITAPNQPQHF. For the CDR3, the DNA is TGCGCCAGCAGTGAGTCGATAACAGCACCAAATCAGCCCCAGCATTTT.

This clonotype was seen ten or more times. The chain employs TRBV11-2 and TRBJ2-5, with TRBD2 identical over 11 bases. The junction had 5 bases not matched to a gene; V was cut back by 5 bases and J by 0 bases. The CDR3 is made up of 16 amino acids. Germline V lookup: CDR1 SGHAT, CDR2 FQNNGV. The CDR3, as DNA: TGTGCCAGCAGCACCCGACTAGCGGGGTACCAAGAGACCCAGTACTTC. Its translation is CASSTRLAGYQETQYF.

V gene TRBV12-3 or TRBV12-4 combines with J gene TRBJ2-2, with TRBD2 matching over 12 bases. The CDR3 extends over 15 amino acids. The V gene end was trimmed by 2 bases and the J gene end by 6 bases; junction bases not matched to a gene: 1. CDR3 loop: CASSLTSGRSGELFF. DNA of the CDR3: TGTGCCAGCAGTTTAACTAGCGGGAGGTCCGGGGAGCTGTTTTTT.

In its sample, this clonotype was seen many times. The chain links TRBV7-6 to TRBJ1-5; 8 bases are shared with TRBD1. Germline V gene data show CDR1 as SGHVS and CDR2 as FNYEAQ. The CDR3 is made up of 15 amino acids. The ends lost 5 bases at V and 1 base at J; junction bases unmatched: 4. CDR3 amino acids: CASSTRTGSNQPQHF. The DNA of the CDR3 is TGTGCCAGCAGCACACGGACAGGGAGCAATCAGCCCCAGCATTTT.